Listed below are T cell receptor beta chains from one sample, sequenced in a study of radiation and T cells in renal cell carcinoma. Clones were read by immunoSEQ multiplex PCR, and TCRdb kept only the in-frame ones, dropping some. This sample has 85,000 to 100,000 clones; less than 90% occur once, and the top ten carry 6.5% to 8.5%. Source: blood, taken from a patient whose treatment included radiotherapy and nephrectomy. The receptors come from a middle-aged man with renal cell carcinoma. Both conserved end residues are trimmed from each CDR3. Fields, in order: V gene, CDR3 protein.

TRBV28,ASSSQGGGSGFYEQY
TRBV9,ASSDIDRGGDGEQF
TRBV5-1,ASSLDATRTDTQY
TRBV14,ASSLLVYNEQF
TRBV7-2,ASSRQGGGLSTDTQY
TRBV5-1,ASSLTGVPNTGELF
TRBV29-1,SGRQGPKNIQY
TRBV7-9,AGPLVSGNTIY
TRBV5-1,ASRPGQVTYEQY
TRBV19,ASSNRDRLDGYT
TRBV5-4,ASSEGQLSSGNTIY